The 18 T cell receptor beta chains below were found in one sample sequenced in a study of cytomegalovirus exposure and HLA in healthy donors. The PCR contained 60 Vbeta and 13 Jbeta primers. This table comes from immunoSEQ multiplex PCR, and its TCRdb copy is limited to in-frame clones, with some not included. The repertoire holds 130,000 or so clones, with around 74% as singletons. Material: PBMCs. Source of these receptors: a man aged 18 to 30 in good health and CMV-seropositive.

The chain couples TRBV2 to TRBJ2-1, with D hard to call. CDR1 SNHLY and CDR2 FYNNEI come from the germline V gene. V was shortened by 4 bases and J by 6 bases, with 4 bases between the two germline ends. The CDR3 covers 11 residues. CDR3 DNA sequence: TGTGCCAGCAGTGTAGTCAATGAGCAGTTCTTC. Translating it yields CASSVVNEQFF.

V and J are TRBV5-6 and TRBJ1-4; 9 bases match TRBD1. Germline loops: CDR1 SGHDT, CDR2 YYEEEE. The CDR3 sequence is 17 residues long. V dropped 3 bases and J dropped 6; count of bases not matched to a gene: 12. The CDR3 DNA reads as TGTGCCAGCAGCTCCCGACAGGGGGGCCTTTTAGATGAAAAACTGTTTTTT. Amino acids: CASSSRQGGLLDEKLFF.

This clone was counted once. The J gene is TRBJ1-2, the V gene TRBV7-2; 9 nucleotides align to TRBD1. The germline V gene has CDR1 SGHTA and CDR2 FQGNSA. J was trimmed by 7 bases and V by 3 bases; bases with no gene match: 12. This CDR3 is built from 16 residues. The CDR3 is CASSFTPGQGKIGYTF. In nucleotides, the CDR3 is TGTGCCAGCAGCTTCACTCCGGGACAGGGAAAGATTGGCTACACCTTC.

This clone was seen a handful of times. The CDR3 loop is CASRPREGDTEAFF. The CDR3 nucleotides are TGTGCCAGCAGACCAAGGGAGGGTGACACTGAAGCTTTCTTT. The chain employs TRBV7-8 and TRBJ1-1; D gene unclear. The germline V and J ends were trimmed by 6 bases and 3 bases, with 14 bases remaining between them. CDR1 is SGHVS, CDR2 FQNEAQ, per germline. This CDR3 contains 14 residues. Complete variable domain (other parts from reference TRBV7-8 and TRBJ1-1): GAGVSQSPRYKVAKRGQDVALRCDPISGHVSLFWYQQALGQGPEFLTYFQNEAQLDKSGLPSDRFFAERPEGSVSTLKIQRTQQEDSAVYLCASRPREGDTEAFFGQGTRLTVV.

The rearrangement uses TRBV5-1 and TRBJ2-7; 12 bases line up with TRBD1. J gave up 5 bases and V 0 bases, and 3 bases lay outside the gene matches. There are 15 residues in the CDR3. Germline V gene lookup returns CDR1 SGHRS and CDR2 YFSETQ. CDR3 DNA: TGCGCCAGCAGCTTGGTGGGACAGGGGGCCAACGAGCAGTACTTC. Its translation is CASSLVGQGANEQYF.

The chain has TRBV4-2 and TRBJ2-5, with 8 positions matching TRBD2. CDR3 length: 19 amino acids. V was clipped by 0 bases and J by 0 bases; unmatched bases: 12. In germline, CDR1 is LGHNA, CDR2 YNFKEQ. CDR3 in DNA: TGTGCCAGCAGCCAAGATGGATCAGCGGGAGCGAGTGACCAAGAGACCCAGTACTTC. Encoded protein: CASSQDGSAGASDQETQYF.

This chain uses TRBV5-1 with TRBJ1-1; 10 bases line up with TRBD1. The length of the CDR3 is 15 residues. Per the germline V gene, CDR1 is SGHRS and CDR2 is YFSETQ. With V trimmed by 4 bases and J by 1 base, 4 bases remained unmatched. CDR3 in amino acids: CASSTGQGKNTEAFF. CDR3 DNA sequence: TGCGCCAGCAGCACGGGACAGGGGAAGAACACTGAAGCTTTCTTT.

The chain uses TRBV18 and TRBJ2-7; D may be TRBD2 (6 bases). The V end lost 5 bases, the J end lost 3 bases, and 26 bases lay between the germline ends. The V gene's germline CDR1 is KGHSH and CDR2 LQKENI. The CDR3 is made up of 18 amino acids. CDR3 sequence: CASSSLGGAGLGLYEQYF. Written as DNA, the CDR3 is TGTGCCAGCTCATCTCTAGGAGGGGCAGGACTGGGGCTCTACGAGCAGTACTTC.

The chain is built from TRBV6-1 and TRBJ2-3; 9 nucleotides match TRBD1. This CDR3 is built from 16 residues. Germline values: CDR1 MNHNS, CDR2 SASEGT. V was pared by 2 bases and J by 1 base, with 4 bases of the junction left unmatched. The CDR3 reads CASSELWTGGTDTQYF. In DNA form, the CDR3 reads TGTGCCAGCAGTGAACTTTGGACAGGGGGCACAGATACGCAGTATTTT.

The CDR3 loop reads CASSPKGSSGRSYEQYF. CDR3 in DNA: TGTGCCAGCAGCCCGAAGGGGTCGAGCGGGCGATCCTACGAGCAGTACTTC. This rearrangement joins TRBV7-2 to TRBJ2-7; TRBD2 is a possible D gene (6 bases). Germline V lookup: CDR1 SGHTA, CDR2 FQGNSA. CDR3 size: 17 residues. V lost 5 bases to trimming and J lost 1 base, with 21 bases between them.

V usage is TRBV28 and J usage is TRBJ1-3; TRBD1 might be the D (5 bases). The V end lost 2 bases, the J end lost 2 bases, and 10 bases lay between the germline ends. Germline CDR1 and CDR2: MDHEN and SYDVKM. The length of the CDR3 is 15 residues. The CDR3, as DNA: TGTGCCAGCAGTTTAATAGGGGCGGCTGGAAACACCATATATTTT. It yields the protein CASSLIGAAGNTIYF.

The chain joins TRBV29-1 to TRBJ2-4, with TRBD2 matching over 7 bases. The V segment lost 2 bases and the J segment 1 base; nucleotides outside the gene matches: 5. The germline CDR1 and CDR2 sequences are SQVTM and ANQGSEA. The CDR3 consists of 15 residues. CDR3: CSVEMGGGAKNIQYF. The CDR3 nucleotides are TGCAGCGTTGAAATGGGGGGAGGGGCCAAAAACATTCAGTACTTC. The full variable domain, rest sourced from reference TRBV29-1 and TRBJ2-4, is SAVISQKPSRDICQRGTSLTIQCQVDSQVTMMFWYRQQPGQSLTLIATANQGSEATYESGFVIDKFPISRPNLTFSTLTVSNMSPEDSSIYLCSVEMGGGAKNIQYFGAGTRLSVL.

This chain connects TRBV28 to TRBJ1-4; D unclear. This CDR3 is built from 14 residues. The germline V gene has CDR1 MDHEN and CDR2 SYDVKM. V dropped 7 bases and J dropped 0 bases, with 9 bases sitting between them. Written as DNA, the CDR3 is TGTGCCAGCATAACAGCGGCAACTAATGAAAAACTGTTTTTT. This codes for CASITAATNEKLFF.

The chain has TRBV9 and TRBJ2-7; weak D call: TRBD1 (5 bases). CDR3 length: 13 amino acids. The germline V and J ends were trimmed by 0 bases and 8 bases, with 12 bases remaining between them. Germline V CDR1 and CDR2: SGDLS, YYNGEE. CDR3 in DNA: TGTGCCAGCAGCGTAGATAGTGTGGACAAGCAGTACTTC. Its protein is CASSVDSVDKQYF. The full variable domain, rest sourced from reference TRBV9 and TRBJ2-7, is DSGVTQTPKHLITATGQRVTLRCSPRSGDLSVYWYQQSLDQGLQFLIQYYNGEERAKGNILERFSAQQFPDLHSELNLSSLELGDSALYFCASSVDSVDKQYFGPGTRLTVT.

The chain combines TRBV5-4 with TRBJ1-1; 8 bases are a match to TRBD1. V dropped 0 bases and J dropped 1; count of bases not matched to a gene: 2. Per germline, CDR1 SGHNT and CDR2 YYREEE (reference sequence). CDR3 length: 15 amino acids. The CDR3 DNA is TGTGCCAGCAGCTTGGCCGGACAGGGGAACACTGAAGCTTTCTTT. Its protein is CASSLAGQGNTEAFF.

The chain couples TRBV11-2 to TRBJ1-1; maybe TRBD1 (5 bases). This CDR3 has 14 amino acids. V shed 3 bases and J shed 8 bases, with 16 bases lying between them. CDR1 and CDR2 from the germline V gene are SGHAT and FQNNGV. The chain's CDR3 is CASSLGGPAREAFF. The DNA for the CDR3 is TGTGCCAGCAGCTTGGGGGGACCTGCGAGAGAAGCTTTCTTT.

The CDR3 bases are TGTGCCTGGAACAGGGACAGAGGACAAGAGACCCAGTACTTC. Translating gives CAWNRDRGQETQYF. V is TRBV30 and J is TRBJ2-5; 7 bases line up with TRBD1. The V gene's germline CDR1 is GTSNPN and CDR2 SVGIG (reference sequence). Trimming at V came to 4 bases and at J to 2 bases, leaving 7 bases not matched to a gene. This CDR3 comprises 14 residues.

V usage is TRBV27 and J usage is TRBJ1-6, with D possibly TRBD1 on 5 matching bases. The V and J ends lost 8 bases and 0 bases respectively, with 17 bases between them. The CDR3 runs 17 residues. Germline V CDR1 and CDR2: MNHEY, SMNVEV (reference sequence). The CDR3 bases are TGTGCCAGCGGGAGATTGGGGGGGGGCTCCTATAATTCACCCCTCCACTTT. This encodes CASGRLGGGSYNSPLHF.